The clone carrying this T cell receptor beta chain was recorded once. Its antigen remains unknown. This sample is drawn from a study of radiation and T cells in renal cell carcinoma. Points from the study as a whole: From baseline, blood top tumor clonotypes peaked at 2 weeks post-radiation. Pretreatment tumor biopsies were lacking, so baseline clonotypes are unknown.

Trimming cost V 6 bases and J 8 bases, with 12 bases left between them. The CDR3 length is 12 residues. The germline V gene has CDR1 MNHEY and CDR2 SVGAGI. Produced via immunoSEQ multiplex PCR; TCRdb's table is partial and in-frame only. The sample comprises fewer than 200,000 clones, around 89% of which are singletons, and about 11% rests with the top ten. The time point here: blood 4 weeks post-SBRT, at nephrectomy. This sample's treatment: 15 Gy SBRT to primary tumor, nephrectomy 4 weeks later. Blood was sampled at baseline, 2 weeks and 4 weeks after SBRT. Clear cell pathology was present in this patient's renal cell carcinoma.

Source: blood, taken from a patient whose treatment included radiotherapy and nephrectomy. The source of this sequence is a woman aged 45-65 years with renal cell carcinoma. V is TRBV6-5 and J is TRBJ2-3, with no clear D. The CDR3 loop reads CASSLSFGTQYF. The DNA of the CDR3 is TGTGCCAGCAGCCTGTCTTTTGGTACGCAGTATTTT.